The present TCR beta chain was sequenced within a study of blood T cell repertoires in COVID-19. Study information: T cells, B-cell-depleted T cells, or PBMCs supplied cDNA or gDNA.

As originally analysed: From reference gene primer amplification, estimates of nucleated cell counts were derived. Produced via immunoSEQ multiplex PCR; TCRdb's table is partial and in-frame only. The V and J calls and clone size were taken over from that table, and D and trimming were inferred from the DNA. Of roughly 310,000 clones listed, approximately 87% are singletons. This clone has only one observation. CDR1 KGHDR and CDR2 SFDVKD come from the germline V gene. J was trimmed by 4 bases and V by 9 bases; bases with no gene match: 7. The CDR3 totals 13 residues. Followed over time, Seattle patients had been enrolled while infection was active.

Sequencing was done on a sample of peripheral blood. The V and J genes are TRBV24-1 and TRBJ2-7; 8 nucleotides agree with TRBD2. The receptor comes from a woman under 40 with COVID-19, enrolled during active disease. The CDR3 sequence is CATEGREAYEQYF. The CDR3 DNA reads TGTGCCACCGAGGGGCGGGAGGCTTACGAGCAGTACTTC.